This T cell receptor beta chain was observed in a study of blood T cell repertoires in COVID-19 (dated by TCRdb to 2020 to 2022). With regard to the full study: Collaborator samples came from the United States, Italy and Spain and covered acute and convalescent phases of COVID-19. The repertoires were made available in a free public database intended to serve as a resource for research on the immune response to SARS-CoV-2. HLA class I and class II types, where available, came from metadata supplied by the sample provider rather than from assay-based typing. The prospective study material was composed of cDNA or gDNA derived from T cells, B-cell-depleted T cells, or PBMCs. Samples were obtained from the ongoing ImmuneRACE study (first 160 participants) and from about 1,300 subjects provided by 6 global collaborators. The sample metadata nearly always contained a de-identified subject ID, COVID-19 status, age in years and sex. Subjects who had been exposed to COVID-19, were actively infected with it, or had recovered from it provided the deeply sampled blood TCRbeta repertoires that made up the dataset.

What the study reported, not specific to this receptor: Clinical and demographic metadata were provided uncurated, with the amount varying by source and participant.

About this clone: The antigen it recognizes is unknown. No base qualities exist here, and no much larger clone lies one base off it.

Including the terminal cysteine and phenylalanine, the CDR3 comprises 14 residues. CDR3 DNA is the only sequence kept; it has 42 bases, read in frame from the first base. CDR1 and CDR2 (SGHRS, YFSETQ) derive from the germline V gene. Relative to germline, V is missing 7 bases and J is missing 1 base, with 7 bases of the junction outside any gene match. Each collaborating institution followed its own protocols to collect whole blood in K2EDTA tubes. Collaborator samples were shipped for TCRbeta analysis as frozen whole blood, isolated PBMCs, or DNA extracted from either sample type. TCRbeta CDR3 regions were amplified from genomic DNA by means of the immunoSEQ Assay, a bias-controlled multiplex PCR. The paper's data handling went like this. The number of nucleated cells in each sample was estimated by amplification of reference gene primers within the assay. Sequence reads were collapsed and filtered to measure the absolute abundance of every unique TCRbeta CDR3 rearrangement. For each sample, productive Simpson clonality was calculated as the square root of Simpson's diversity index over productive rearrangements. The table was pulled from immuneACCESS by TCRdb, which kept in-frame rearrangements only. Such tables lose some clones; where checked, under half of the loss comes from unresolved V genes, and the rest has no known cause. The V and J calls and clone size are taken from that table; D and trimming were inferred from the DNA. This sample comprises roughly 170,000 clones, about 80% of them detected only once. 5.5% to 7.5% of the sample goes to the ten largest clones.

Sequences were obtained from peripheral blood. The rearranged segments are TRBV5-1 and TRBJ1-1, with TRBD1 identical over 7 junction bases. The receptor was derived from a human donor in a cohort sampled during active COVID-19. CDR3 reads: CASRIQGRNTEAFF. Here is the DNA: TGCGCCAGCCGTATACAGGGGCGGAACACTGAAGCTTTCTTT.